The 25 T cell receptor beta chains presented below share a single source sample, sequenced in a study of PD-L1 blockade in urothelial cancer. Libraries were prepared by immunoSEQ multiplex PCR; TCRdb keeps only in-frame clonotypes and omits some of them. This sample has roughly 95,000 clones, with 87% found just once. As to time point: pretreatment peripheral blood. The specimen was PBMCs, collected around atezolizumab (anti-PD-L1) treatment. The receptors were gathered from a man aged 55 to 70 with urothelial cancer.

This clone showed up just once. The chain couples TRBV18 to TRBJ1-1; tentatively, D is TRBD1 (6 bases). From germline, CDR1 is KGHSH and CDR2 LQKENI. V lost 0 bases, J lost 6 bases, and 20 bases lay in between. CDR3 size: 17 residues. The CDR3: CASSPPRGDSLGAEAFF. The CDR3 DNA reads TGTGCCAGCTCACCACCCAGGGGCGATTCATTGGGGGCTGAAGCTTTCTTT. The entire variable domain, with the rest obtained from reference TRBV18 and TRBJ1-1, is as follows: NAGVMQNPRHLVRRRGQEARLRCSPMKGHSHVYWYRQLPEEGLKFMVYLQKENIIDESGMPKERFSAEFPKEGPSILRIQQVVRGDSAAYFCASSPPRGDSLGAEAFFGQGTRLTVV.

The table lists this clone with a few counts. The rearrangement links TRBV5-1 to TRBJ1-1; D ambiguous. The ends were cut back, 0 bases at V and 11 bases at J, with 14 bases in the middle. The CDR3 length is 13 residues. Germline assignment: CDR1 SGHRS and CDR2 YFSETQ. This CDR3 is CASSLDFERMAFF. CDR3 bases: TGCGCCAGCAGCTTGGACTTTGAGAGGATGGCTTTCTTT.

The chain is built from TRBV6-1 and TRBJ1-1; D gene unclear. The CDR3 totals 12 residues. The germline V and J ends were trimmed by 3 bases and 8 bases, with 10 bases remaining between them. CDR1 MNHNS and CDR2 SASEGT come from the germline V gene. The CDR3 coding sequence is TGTGCCAGCAGTGACACCCCCAGAGAAGCTTTCTTT. Translating it yields CASSDTPREAFF.

This clone was counted a few times. This chain uses TRBV18 with TRBJ2-2; 9 bases line up with TRBD1. With 2 bases clipped from V and 0 bases from J, the junction kept 1 base outside the gene matches. Germline values: CDR1 KGHSH, CDR2 LQKENI. This CDR3 is 16 amino acids long. CDR3 protein: CASSPTGGSNTGELFF. The CDR3 bases are TGTGCCAGCTCACCAACAGGGGGCTCGAACACCGGGGAGCTGTTTTTT. Full variable domain (missing parts from reference TRBV18 and TRBJ2-2): NAGVMQNPRHLVRRRGQEARLRCSPMKGHSHVYWYRQLPEEGLKFMVYLQKENIIDESGMPKERFSAEFPKEGPSILRIQQVVRGDSAAYFCASSPTGGSNTGELFFGEGSRLTVL.

In DNA, the CDR3 is TGTGCCAGCAAGGGGCTTCTAGCCGAAAGGAGGGAGTTCTTC. Protein sequence: CASKGLLAERREFF. The chain joins TRBV6-1 to TRBJ2-1; a possible D gene is TRBD2 (6 bases). The CDR3 spans 14 residues. Germline V CDR1 and CDR2: MNHNS, SASEGT. Between the trimmed V and J ends, which lost 7 bases and 14 bases, there was a span of 24 bases.

V gene TRBV7-8 combines with J gene TRBJ1-1; 9 bases are a match to TRBD1. V trimming: 0 bases; J trimming: 6 bases; junction bases outside the gene matches: 5. Germline V gene sequence: CDR1 SGHVS, CDR2 FQNEAQ. CDR3 size: 15 residues. CDR3 sequence: CASSLAGTGFSEAFF. CDR3 coding DNA: TGTGCCAGCAGCTTAGCGGGGACAGGGTTCTCTGAAGCTTTCTTT. Supplemented by reference TRBV7-8 and TRBJ1-1, the full variable domain reads GAGVSQSPRYKVAKRGQDVALRCDPISGHVSLFWYQQALGQGPEFLTYFQNEAQLDKSGLPSDRFFAERPEGSVSTLKIQRTQQEDSAVYLCASSLAGTGFSEAFFGQGTRLTVV.

The rearrangement uses TRBV21-1 and TRBJ2-3; the DNA was not used to check the table's D call, TRBD2. TRBV21-1 constitutes a pseudogene. The length of the CDR3 is 14 residues. The CDR3 nucleotides read TGTGCCAGCAGCAAAGGCGGCACCACAGATACGCAGTATTTT. Protein product: CASSKGGTTDTQYF.

In this sample, this clone turned up once. J is TRBJ2-3 and V is TRBV4-1, with 10 bases matching TRBD2. The CDR3 is 16 residues long. Germline V lookup: CDR1 MGHRA, CDR2 YSYEKL. V was clipped by 4 bases and J by 2 bases; unmatched bases: 6. CDR3 coding DNA: TGCGCCAGCAGCCGGAGTAGCGGGGGGACCACAGATACGCAGTATTTT. Its translation is CASSRSSGGTTDTQYF.

This clone was seen a few times. V usage is TRBV12-5 and J usage is TRBJ2-5; D call uncertain. From germline, CDR1 is LGHNT and CDR2 FRNRAP. This CDR3 has 12 amino acids. V lost 1 base, J lost 5 bases, and 5 bases lay in between. The CDR3, as DNA: TGTGCTAGTGGTTTGGGCCGGGAGACCCAGTACTTC. It yields the protein CASGLGRETQYF.

This chain links TRBV6-5 with TRBJ1-1, with a tentative D call TRBD1 (6 bases). Trimming stripped 0 bases from V and 3 bases from J, with 8 bases between. Looked up from germline, CDR1 is MNHEY and CDR2 is SVGAGI. The CDR3 runs 14 residues. DNA of the CDR3: TGTGCCAGCAGTTACTCGGGGGCGCACACTGAAGCTTTCTTT. This encodes CASSYSGAHTEAFF.

This sequence joins TRBV7-8 and TRBJ2-2; TRBD2 aligns across 12 bases. CDR1 SGHVS and CDR2 FQNEAQ come from the germline V gene. Trimming took 2 bases from V and 3 from J; bases not matched to a gene: 10. The CDR3 contains 19 residues. CDR3 sequence: CASSLSLLAGGPDTGELFF. CDR3 coding DNA: TGTGCCAGCAGCTTAAGTCTACTAGCGGGGGGCCCCGACACCGGGGAGCTGTTTTTT.

The rearrangement links TRBV9 to TRBJ2-7; TRBD1 aligns across 12 bases. Germline V gene data show CDR1 as SGDLS and CDR2 as YYNGEE. Unmatched junction bases numbered 12, after V lost 0 bases and J lost 5 bases. This CDR3 is 18 amino acids long. CDR3 DNA: TGTGCCAGCAGCGTAGACCCTGGGGGACAGGGGGCTCGGAACGAGCAGTACTTC. It codes for CASSVDPGGQGARNEQYF.

The V gene is TRBV6-5, the J gene TRBJ2-5; 9 bases fit TRBD2. Germline values: CDR1 MNHEY, CDR2 SVGAGI. This CDR3 has 14 amino acids. V shed 4 bases, J shed 1 base, and the junction held 1 base outside the gene matches. CDR3 protein: CASSFSGGQETQYF. CDR3 bases: TGTGCCAGCAGTTTTAGCGGGGGCCAAGAGACCCAGTACTTC.

V gene TRBV9 combines with J gene TRBJ2-1; 7 nucleotides agree with TRBD2. Germline CDR1 and CDR2: SGDLS and YYNGEE. V lost 0 bases, J lost 7 bases, and 1 base stayed unmatched. The CDR3 is made up of 13 amino acids. In DNA, the CDR3 is TGTGCCAGCAGCGTAGGGGAGGGGAATGAGCAGTTCTTC. Protein: CASSVGEGNEQFF.

The chain couples TRBV27 to TRBJ1-4; no firm D call. Trimming took off 4 bases at V and 0 bases at J, with 12 bases between the two ends. Germline V CDR1 and CDR2: MNHEY, SMNVEV (reference sequence). The CDR3 has 16 residues. CDR3 region: CASSSTGIATNEKLFF. CDR3 nucleotides: TGTGCCAGCAGTTCCACGGGGATAGCAACTAATGAAAAACTGTTTTTT.

CDR3 in DNA: TGTGCCAGCGGAGACAGGAAGGGTGGCACTGAAGCTTTCTTT. Protein: CASGDRKGGTEAFF. The chain joins TRBV6-1 to TRBJ1-1, with a possible D match to TRBD1 (6 bases). Between the trimmed V and J ends, which lost 8 bases and 4 bases, there was a span of 17 bases. There are 14 residues in the CDR3. Germline V CDR1 and CDR2: MNHNS, SASEGT.

The rearrangement joins TRBV5-4 to TRBJ2-5; TRBD1 matches at 10 bases. With 4 bases clipped from V and 5 bases from J, the junction kept 11 bases outside the gene matches. The CDR3 spans 16 residues. Germline loops: CDR1 SGHNT, CDR2 YYREEE (reference sequence). In DNA, the CDR3 is TGTGCCAGCAGCGCGGGATTATCGGGACAGGGGGAGACCCAGTACTTC. It codes for CASSAGLSGQGETQYF.

The chain is built from TRBV6-1 and TRBJ1-1; 10 bases are shared with TRBD1. Trimming removed 6 bases from V and 5 bases from J; junction bases left unmatched: 9. Germline assignment: CDR1 MNHNS and CDR2 SASEGT. This CDR3 has 15 amino acids. CDR3 loop: CASSPRQGAQTEAFF. CDR3 DNA: TGTGCCAGCAGCCCAAGACAGGGGGCGCAGACTGAAGCTTTCTTT.

This clone was found a few times. This chain connects TRBV7-8 to TRBJ2-1; 8 bases are shared with TRBD2. The CDR3 is made up of 13 amino acids. The V and J ends lost 6 bases and 9 bases, in that order; junction bases with no gene match: 7. Germline loops: CDR1 SGHVS, CDR2 FQNEAQ. CDR3 in DNA: TGTGCCAGCAGTTCTGGACTAGCCTTTGAGCAGTTCTTC. It specifies CASSSGLAFEQFF.

This clone was detected only a few times. This sequence joins TRBV28 and TRBJ2-1; 11 bases align to TRBD2. The CDR3 has 15 residues. Germline V gene lookup returns CDR1 MDHEN and CDR2 SYDVKM. Germline trimming cut 3 bases from V and 12 bases from J; bases unmatched to any gene: 10. The DNA of the CDR3 is TGTGCCAGCAGTTTTGCGGTAGCGGGGGGGCAGGGGCAGTTCTTC. Translation gives CASSFAVAGGQGQFF. The full variable domain, in which reference TRBV28 and TRBJ2-1 provide the parts outside the CDR3, is DVKVTQSSRYLVKRTGEKVFLECVQDMDHENMFWYRQDPGLGLRLIYFSYDVKMKEKGDIPEGYSVSREKKERFSLILESASTNQTSMYLCASSFAVAGGQGQFFGPGTRLTVL.

The chain carries TRBV28 and TRBJ2-5; tentative D call: TRBD2 (7 bases). This CDR3 region has 14 residues. Trimming pared 5 bases from V and 5 bases from J, leaving 15 bases between. The germline V gene encodes CDR1 MDHEN and CDR2 SYDVKM. CDR3 protein: CASSPPGGRETQYF. The CDR3 bases are TGTGCCAGCAGTCCTCCGGGGGGCCGGGAGACCCAGTACTTC. Complete variable domain (other parts from reference TRBV28 and TRBJ2-5): DVKVTQSSRYLVKRTGEKVFLECVQDMDHENMFWYRQDPGLGLRLIYFSYDVKMKEKGDIPEGYSVSREKKERFSLILESASTNQTSMYLCASSPPGGRETQYFGPGTRLLVL.

This rearrangement joins TRBV7-2 to TRBJ2-7, with D perhaps matching TRBD2 (6 bases). V lost 5 bases, J lost 0 bases, and 14 bases lay in between. Germline CDR1 is SGHTA and CDR2 is FQGNSA. The CDR3 extends over 15 amino acids. The CDR3, as DNA: TGTGCCAGCAGCCCCCCTAGCGCCTCCTCCTACGAGCAGTACTTC. As protein: CASSPPSASSYEQYF.

The chain recombines TRBV6-5 with TRBJ1-1; D is undetermined. This CDR3 comprises 13 residues. Trimming shortened V by 0 bases and J by 6 bases, and 8 bases separated the two germline ends. The germline V gene has CDR1 MNHEY and CDR2 SVGAGI. In nucleotides, the CDR3 is TGTGCCAGCAGTTACTCGGAGAATGCTGAAGCTTTCTTT. It translates to CASSYSENAEAFF.

The chain joins TRBV30 to TRBJ2-3, with 8 nucleotides matching TRBD2. Trimming took 2 bases from V and 4 from J; bases not matched to a gene: 5. The CDR3 covers 14 residues. Germline-derived CDR1 and CDR2 are GTSNPN and SVGIG (reference sequence). The CDR3 region has the DNA TGTGCCTGGAGTTTTAGCGGGGCCGCAGATACGCAGTATTTT. This gives the protein CAWSFSGAADTQYF.

This chain uses TRBV27 with TRBJ1-1, with D perhaps TRBD1 (5 bases). This CDR3 is 16 amino acids long. Germline CDR1 and CDR2: MNHEY and SMNVEV (reference sequence). V was cut by 5 bases and J by 4 bases, with 20 bases left in between. This CDR3 reads CASSPRFTGGGTEAFF. As DNA, the CDR3 is TGTGCCAGCAGTCCCCGGTTTACAGGCGGGGGCACTGAAGCTTTCTTT.